One sample yielded the 16 T cell receptor beta chains listed below, sequenced in a study of Ad26.COV2.S vaccination and SARS-CoV-2 variants. Using immunoSEQ multiplex PCR, the repertoire was profiled, and TCRdb retains in-frame clones only, with some absent. Of some 190,000 clones listed, about 83% are singletons. This sample comprised peripheral blood, obtained after recovery from COVID-19. The receptors derive from a human donor who had recovered from COVID-19.

V and J are TRBV29-1 and TRBJ2-1; possible D gene TRBD2, 5 bases. The V end lost 7 bases, the J end lost 10 bases, and 20 bases lay between the germline ends. Germline lookup yields CDR1 SQVTM and CDR2 ANQGSEA. This CDR3 has 13 residues. The CDR3 protein is CSGGEGTLGEQFF. The CDR3 coding sequence is TGCAGCGGGGGAGAGGGAACCCTAGGGGAGCAGTTCTTC.

The V and J genes are TRBV27 and TRBJ2-1; D uncertain. Germline CDR1 and CDR2: MNHEY and SMNVEV (reference sequence). V was trimmed by 5 bases and J by 2 bases, leaving 10 bases between them. CDR3 length: 14 residues. CDR3 region: CASSHQAPYNEQFF. CDR3 nucleotides: TGTGCCAGCAGTCATCAGGCCCCCTACAATGAGCAGTTCTTC.

The chain has TRBV13 and TRBJ2-7; weak D call: TRBD2 (6 bases). The CDR3 totals 15 residues. V was clipped by 5 bases and J by 1 base, with 15 bases between them. CDR1 and CDR2 from the germline V gene are PRHDT and FYEKMQ (reference sequence). CDR3: CASSRRDSVSYEQYF. The CDR3 DNA is TGTGCCAGCAGCCGCCGGGACTCTGTATCCTACGAGCAGTACTTC.

The CDR3 reads CASSIRSSGMVRLYNEQFF. The CDR3, as DNA: TGTGCCAGTAGTATTAGGTCTAGCGGAATGGTTCGTCTCTACAATGAGCAGTTCTTC. The gene calls are TRBV19 and TRBJ2-1; 7 nucleotides agree with TRBD2. CDR3 length: 19 residues. Unmatched junction bases numbered 17, after V lost 3 bases and J lost 3 bases. Germline CDR1 reads LNHDA; CDR2 reads SQIVND (reference sequence).

CDR3 region: CSASYSTSGKPDTQYF. The CDR3 bases are TGCAGTGCTAGTTACTCGACTAGCGGGAAGCCAGATACGCAGTATTTT. The V call is TRBV20-1, the J call TRBJ2-3, with 11 bases matching TRBD2. Germline V gene sequence: CDR1 DFQATT, CDR2 SNEGSKA (reference sequence). V lost 3 bases and J lost 4; bases outside the gene matches: 9. The CDR3 runs 16 residues.

The V and J genes are TRBV7-3 and TRBJ1-1, with D uncertain. V was clipped by 1 base and J by 2 bases, with 8 bases between them. The CDR3 consists of 14 residues. Germline V CDR1 and CDR2: SGHTA, FQGTGA. This CDR3 is CASSLSRGNTEAFF. The DNA for the CDR3 is TGTGCCAGCAGCTTAAGTCGGGGTAACACTGAAGCTTTCTTT.

V and J are TRBV9 and TRBJ1-1; D not resolved. Germline V gives CDR1 SGDLS, CDR2 YYNGEE. V was shortened by 3 bases and J by 1 base, with 22 bases between the two germline ends. The CDR3 length is 18 residues. This chain's CDR3 is CASSDPPDKIGSNTEAFF. CDR3 DNA sequence: TGTGCCAGCAGCGATCCCCCAGACAAGATCGGATCGAACACTGAAGCTTTCTTT. Complete variable domain (other parts from reference TRBV9 and TRBJ1-1): DSGVTQTPKHLITATGQRVTLRCSPRSGDLSVYWYQQSLDQGLQFLIQYYNGEERAKGNILERFSAQQFPDLHSELNLSSLELGDSALYFCASSDPPDKIGSNTEAFFGQGTRLTVV.

This chain connects TRBV9 to TRBJ1-5; weak D call: TRBD1 (6 bases). V was pared by 5 bases and J by 0 bases, with 12 bases between. CDR3 length: 15 amino acids. Germline V gives CDR1 SGDLS, CDR2 YYNGEE. The CDR3: CASSEGGNSNQPQHF. CDR3 nucleotides: TGTGCCAGCAGTGAGGGGGGGAATAGCAATCAGCCCCAGCATTTT.

The chain joins TRBV28 to TRBJ2-4; 12 bases fit TRBD2. The CDR3 loop spans 16 amino acids. CDR1 and CDR2 from the germline V gene are MDHEN and SYDVKM. Unmatched junction bases numbered 8, after V lost 5 bases and J lost 6 bases. CDR3 coding DNA: TGTGCCAGCAGTCTTCGACTAGCGGGAGTAGGAAACATTCAGTACTTC. Its protein is CASSLRLAGVGNIQYF.

This clone was recorded once. This chain connects TRBV14 to TRBJ2-1, with 12 bases fitting TRBD2. Germline CDR1 is SGHDN and CDR2 is FVKESK. After removal of 1 base from V and 8 bases from J, the junction contained 9 bases not matched to a gene. The CDR3 runs to 17 residues. The CDR3 bases are TGTGCCAGCAGCCAAGTAAAGGGACTAGCGGGCACGCATGAGCAGTTCTTC. Translating it yields CASSQVKGLAGTHEQFF.

The chain is built from TRBV6-2 or TRBV6-3 and TRBJ2-7; 7 bases align to TRBD2. The trim removed 0 bases at V and 4 bases at J, leaving 6 bases unmatched. Germline V lookup: CDR1 MNHEY, CDR2 SVGEGT. The CDR3 covers 15 residues. CDR3 protein: CASSYSLRERYEQYF. CDR3 bases: TGTGCCAGCAGTTACTCGTTGCGGGAGAGGTACGAGCAGTACTTC.

This clone was observed a single time. The chain carries TRBV7-9 and TRBJ2-5; 10 positions agree with TRBD1. This CDR3 comprises 16 residues. With 4 bases clipped from V and 3 bases from J, the junction kept 8 bases outside the gene matches. Germline V gives CDR1 SEHNR, CDR2 FQNEAQ (reference sequence). CDR3 in amino acids: CASSSGGTGVEETQYF. The CDR3 DNA reads TGTGCCAGCAGCTCTGGGGGGACAGGGGTGGAAGAGACCCAGTACTTC.

The gene calls are TRBV19 and TRBJ1-2; D gene ambiguous. Germline assignment: CDR1 LNHDA and CDR2 SQIVND (reference sequence). V was cut by 7 bases and J by 2 bases, with 11 bases left in between. The CDR3 has 13 amino acids. CDR3 nucleotide sequence: TGTGCCAGTAACCCGAGTCCGAACTATGGCTACACCTTC. This codes for CASNPSPNYGYTF. Variable domain in full (rest from reference TRBV19 and TRBJ1-2): DGGITQSPKYLFRKEGQNVTLSCEQNLNHDAMYWYRQDPGQGLRLIYYSQIVNDFQKGDIAEGYSVSREKKESFPLTVTSAQKNPTAFYLCASNPSPNYGYTFGSGTRLTVV.

The chain has TRBV5-1 and TRBJ2-1; 10 bases agree with TRBD1. The CDR3 extends over 15 amino acids. V trimming: 1 base; J trimming: 6 bases; junction bases outside the gene matches: 4. Germline lookup yields CDR1 SGHRS and CDR2 YFSETQ. CDR3 in amino acids: CASSLRQGAGNEQFF. The CDR3 DNA follows: TGCGCCAGCAGCTTGCGACAGGGGGCGGGCAATGAGCAGTTCTTC.

This chain uses TRBV24-1 with TRBJ2-5; TRBD1 might be the D (5 bases). The CDR3 has 13 amino acids. V lost 4 bases to trimming and J lost 5 bases, with 10 bases between them. Looked up from germline, CDR1 is KGHDR and CDR2 is SFDVKD. CDR3 residues: CATSDTGFETQYF. Here the CDR3 DNA reads TGTGCCACCAGTGACACAGGTTTCGAGACCCAGTACTTC.

This rearrangement joins TRBV7-3 to TRBJ2-1; 8 bases fit TRBD2. The trim removed 3 bases at V and 6 bases at J, leaving 4 bases unmatched. The CDR3 totals 14 residues. Germline V gives CDR1 SGHTA, CDR2 FQGTGA. The CDR3 is CASSFTSGVNEQFF. DNA for the CDR3: TGTGCCAGCAGCTTCACTAGCGGAGTCAATGAGCAGTTCTTC. Full variable domain (rest looked up from reference TRBV7-3 and TRBJ2-1): GAGVSQTPSNKVTEKGKYVELRCDPISGHTALYWYRQSLGQGPEFLIYFQGTGAADDSGLPNDRFFAVRPEGSVSTLKIQRTERGDSAVYLCASSFTSGVNEQFFGPGTRLTVL.